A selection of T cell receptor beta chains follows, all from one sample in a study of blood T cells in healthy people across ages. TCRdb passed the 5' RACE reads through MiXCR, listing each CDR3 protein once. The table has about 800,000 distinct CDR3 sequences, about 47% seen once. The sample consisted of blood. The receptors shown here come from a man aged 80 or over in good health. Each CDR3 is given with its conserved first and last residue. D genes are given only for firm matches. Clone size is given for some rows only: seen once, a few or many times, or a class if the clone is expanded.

cdr3_nt: TGCAGCGTGTCCAGGGGGGGACCGAACACCGGGGAGCTGTTTTTT; cdr3_aa: CSVSRGGPNTGELFF; v_call: TRBV29-1; cdr3_length: 15; d_call: NA; j_call: TRBJ2-2; clone_size: many
cdr3_nt: TGTGCCAGCAGTCCCCCCCGGGACTACAATCAGCCCCAGCATTTT; cdr3_aa: CASSPPRDYNQPQHF; v_call: TRBV27; cdr3_length: 15; d_call: NA; j_call: TRBJ1-5; clone_size: NA
cdr3_nt: TGTGCCAGCAGCTTTACTAGCGGTAACACCGGGGAGCTGTTTTTT; cdr3_aa: CASSFTSGNTGELFF; v_call: TRBV11-2; cdr3_length: 15; d_call: TRBD2; j_call: TRBJ2-2; clone_size: NA
cdr3_nt: TGCAGCGTTGAAGCGAACAGGGGCAATGAGCAGTTCTTC; cdr3_aa: CSVEANRGNEQFF; v_call: TRBV29-1; cdr3_length: 13; d_call: TRBD1; j_call: TRBJ2-1; clone_size: NA
cdr3_nt: TGCAGTGCTAGTGTTCCGGGAGAAGTGTCCTACGAGCAGTACTTC; cdr3_aa: CSASVPGEVSYEQYF; v_call: TRBV20-1; cdr3_length: 15; d_call: NA; j_call: TRBJ2-7; clone_size: many
cdr3_nt: TGCAGCGTCGACGTGGTAGCGGGTGGGGAGACCCAGTACTTC; cdr3_aa: CSVDVVAGGETQYF; v_call: TRBV29-1; cdr3_length: 14; d_call: TRBD2; j_call: TRBJ2-5; clone_size: few
cdr3_nt: TGTGCCAGCAGGACGAGGACAGCGACTAACACTGAAGCTTTCTTT; cdr3_aa: CASRTRTATNTEAFF; v_call: TRBV2; cdr3_length: 15; d_call: NA; j_call: TRBJ1-1; clone_size: few
cdr3_nt: TGCAGCGTACCCAGAGGGCCCCGAGAAGGCGAGCAGTACTTC; cdr3_aa: CSVPRGPREGEQYF; v_call: TRBV29-1; cdr3_length: 14; d_call: NA; j_call: TRBJ2-7; clone_size: few
cdr3_nt: TGCAGTGCTAGAGGGGACACACTGAACATTCAGTACTTC; cdr3_aa: CSARGDTLNIQYF; v_call: TRBV20-1; cdr3_length: 13; d_call: NA; j_call: TRBJ2-4; clone_size: NA
cdr3_nt: TGTGCCAGCAGCCTCCGGCGGGCCCTTAATGAGCAGTTCTTC; cdr3_aa: CASSLRRALNEQFF; v_call: TRBV3-1; cdr3_length: 14; d_call: NA; j_call: TRBJ2-1; clone_size: few
cdr3_nt: TGTGCCAGCAGCTCCCGGGGGCGCGGCCAAGAGACCCAGTACTTC; cdr3_aa: CASSSRGRGQETQYF; v_call: TRBV7-2; cdr3_length: 15; d_call: NA; j_call: TRBJ2-5; clone_size: many
cdr3_nt: TGCAGTGCTAGGACAGGGGGCGCGGGAAACATTCAGTACTTC; cdr3_aa: CSARTGGAGNIQYF; v_call: TRBV20-1; cdr3_length: 14; d_call: TRBD1; j_call: TRBJ2-4; clone_size: NA
cdr3_nt: TGCAGTGCTAGTATTTCCCCGTCGAGGGGCTACACCTTC; cdr3_aa: CSASISPSRGYTF; v_call: TRBV20-1; cdr3_length: 13; d_call: NA; j_call: TRBJ1-2; clone_size: many
cdr3_nt: TGCAGTGCTAGCCGGGGGCTAGCGGTTCTCCAAGAGACCCAGTACTTC; cdr3_aa: CSASRGLAVLQETQYF; v_call: TRBV20-1; cdr3_length: 16; d_call: NA; j_call: TRBJ2-5; clone_size: NA
cdr3_nt: TGTGCCAGCAGAAAGACAGGGGCGAGCTACGAGCAGTACTTC; cdr3_aa: CASRKTGASYEQYF; v_call: TRBV28; cdr3_length: 14; d_call: TRBD1; j_call: TRBJ2-7; clone_size: NA
cdr3_nt: TGTGCCAGCAATCAAGCGGGAGGCCTCGGCACAGATACGCAGTATTTT; cdr3_aa: CASNQAGGLGTDTQYF; v_call: TRBV7-2; cdr3_length: 16; d_call: TRBD2; j_call: TRBJ2-3; clone_size: NA
cdr3_nt: TGTGCCAGCAGCACGTTGGGGGGGCCCAATGAGCAGTTCTTC; cdr3_aa: CASSTLGGPNEQFF; v_call: TRBV11-1; cdr3_length: 14; d_call: NA; j_call: TRBJ2-1; clone_size: NA
cdr3_nt: TGTGCCAGCAGTCTGAGGCGACAGTCGTTCTCCTACGAGCAGTACTTC; cdr3_aa: CASSLRRQSFSYEQYF; v_call: TRBV28; cdr3_length: 16; d_call: NA; j_call: TRBJ2-7; clone_size: few
cdr3_nt: TGCAGTGCTGAAAGCGGGCCCATCTACAATGAGCAGTTCTTC; cdr3_aa: CSAESGPIYNEQFF; v_call: TRBV20-1; cdr3_length: 14; d_call: NA; j_call: TRBJ2-1; clone_size: few
cdr3_nt: TGTGCCAGCAGCCCCTCTCGGGGGGAGACCCAGTACTTC; cdr3_aa: CASSPSRGETQYF; v_call: TRBV4-2; cdr3_length: 13; d_call: NA; j_call: TRBJ2-5; clone_size: NA
cdr3_nt: TGTGCCAGCAGTGACAGGGGTTCCTTCTCCTACAATGAGCAGTTCTTC; cdr3_aa: CASSDRGSFSYNEQFF; v_call: TRBV6-1; cdr3_length: 16; d_call: NA; j_call: TRBJ2-1; clone_size: NA
cdr3_nt: TGTGCCAGCAGCCCCGCCAGGGGATGGGACGAGCAGTACTTC; cdr3_aa: CASSPARGWDEQYF; v_call: TRBV12-3/TRBV12-4; cdr3_length: 14; d_call: NA; j_call: TRBJ2-7; clone_size: NA
cdr3_nt: TGTGCCAGCAGCCCGCAGCGGGTGGCTGGAAACACCATATATTTT; cdr3_aa: CASSPQRVAGNTIYF; v_call: TRBV7-2; cdr3_length: 15; d_call: NA; j_call: TRBJ1-3; clone_size: once
cdr3_nt: TGTGCCAGCAGCCCGCTGTTTATTGGGGGCGGGGAGCCGGGCAATGAGCAGTTCTTC; cdr3_aa: CASSPLFIGGGEPGNEQFF; v_call: TRBV7-2; cdr3_length: 19; d_call: NA; j_call: TRBJ2-1; clone_size: few
cdr3_nt: TGTACCAGCAGTAGGGACAGGGCACATGAGTATTTT; cdr3_aa: CTSSRDRAHEYF; v_call: TRBV12-3/TRBV12-4; cdr3_length: 12; d_call: TRBD1; j_call: TRBJ2-3; clone_size: NA
cdr3_nt: TGTGCCAGCAGCCAGCTAGCGGGAGGGCCTGGGAATGGGCAGTTCTTC; cdr3_aa: CASSQLAGGPGNGQFF; v_call: TRBV4-2; cdr3_length: 16; d_call: TRBD2; j_call: TRBJ2-1; clone_size: NA
cdr3_nt: TGTGCCAGTAGTGTCGAGTTATTAAGCTCCTACAATGAGCAGTTCTTC; cdr3_aa: CASSVELLSSYNEQFF; v_call: TRBV19; cdr3_length: 16; d_call: NA; j_call: TRBJ2-1; clone_size: once